Reported below is one T cell receptor (beta chain). Its antigen is still unknown. No much larger clone exists at a distance of one base, and base qualities are not known. The germline V gene encodes CDR1 KGHSH and CDR2 LQKENI. Trimming at the junction amounts to 4 bases on V and 4 bases on J, and the germline ends lie 11 bases apart. Taken from cysteine to phenylalanine, the CDR3 has 14 residues. The CDR3 DNA has 42 bases and is translated from base 1. This sample is drawn from a study of control samples from healthy donors and cancer patients (TCRdb year 2020). The library relied on the immunoSEQ multiplex PCR assay. TCRdb's version of the immuneACCESS table is confined to in-frame rearrangements and falls short of the full clone set. An unresolved V gene accounts for under half of the shortfall where checked; the remainder is of unknown origin. The sample has some 70,000 clones on record, nearly 85% of them singletons. 15% to 17% of the sample is taken by the ten largest.

Sequenced: blood. The V and J genes are TRBV18 and TRBJ2-1; a tentative D call is TRBD1 (6 bases match). The TCR comes from a man in his sixties in good health. The bases are TGTGCCAGCTCACGAGGACAGACGTACAATGAGCAGTTCTTC. It codes for CASSRGQTYNEQFF.